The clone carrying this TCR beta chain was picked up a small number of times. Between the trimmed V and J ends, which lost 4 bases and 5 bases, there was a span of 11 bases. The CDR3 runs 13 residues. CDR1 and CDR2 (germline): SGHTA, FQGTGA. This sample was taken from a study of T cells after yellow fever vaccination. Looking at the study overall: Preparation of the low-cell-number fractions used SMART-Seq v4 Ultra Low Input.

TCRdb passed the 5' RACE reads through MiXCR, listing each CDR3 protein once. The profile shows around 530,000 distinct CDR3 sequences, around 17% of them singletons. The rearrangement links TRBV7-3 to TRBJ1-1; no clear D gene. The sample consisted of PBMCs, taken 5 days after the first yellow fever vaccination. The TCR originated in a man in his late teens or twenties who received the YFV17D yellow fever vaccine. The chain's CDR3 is CASSSLAGTEAFF. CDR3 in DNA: TGTGCCAGCAGCTCCTTGGCAGGAACTGAAGCTTTCTTT.